A single T cell receptor beta chain is shown here with its context. TCRdb's copy holds only in-frame clones and misses some; the assay was immunoSEQ multiplex PCR. Among some 140,000 clones listed, 80% to 95% were seen once. In germline, CDR1 is LNHDA, CDR2 SQIVND (reference sequence). V was clipped by 6 bases and J by 4 bases, with 15 bases between them. There are 14 residues in the CDR3. The data were taken from a study of T cell responses to AZD1222 COVID-19 vaccine. Material: peripheral blood, obtained on day 0 of AZD1222 vaccination. The chain uses TRBV19 and TRBJ1-1; maybe TRBD1 (5 bases). This sequence was found in an adult in good health. The CDR3 region is CASSGRGTGTEAFF. CDR3 in DNA: TGTGCCAGTAGCGGAAGGGGAACCGGCACTGAAGCTTTCTTT.